This T cell receptor (beta chain) was observed in a study of blood T cell repertoires in COVID-19. Germline V gene data show CDR1 as SGHTA and CDR2 as FQGNSA. The V gene end was trimmed by 6 bases and the J gene end by 4 bases; junction bases not matched to a gene: 7. The length of the CDR3 is 15 residues. Only in-frame clones appear in the TCRdb table, and some are missing; sequencing was by immunoSEQ multiplex PCR. The sample records around 150,000 clones, around four fifths being singletons. Sequences were obtained from PBMCs or T cells enriched from blood (not recorded which). This chain uses TRBV7-2 with TRBJ1-1; 11 bases map to TRBD1. The sequence came from a man between 65 and 85 years old who had been exposed to COVID-19. In DNA, the CDR3 is TGTGCCAGCAGGCGTGGGACAGGGGGAGGCACTGAAGCTTTCTTT. As protein: CASRRGTGGGTEAFF.